The 2 T cell receptor beta chains presented below share a single source sample, sequenced in a study of human T cells and chemical hapten exposure. The time point here: pre-sensitization, week 0. Described treatment: therapeutic diphenylcyclopropenone sensitization with weekly scalp DPC. TCRdb processed the RACE reads anew with MiXCR; each CDR3 protein has one entry. The repertoire has 240,000 or so distinct CDR3 sequences, 7.5% to 9% of them found once; the top ten carry 2% to 2.5%. The material was whole blood, obtained in connection with sensitization to the hapten diphenylcyclopropenone (DPC). Receptor source: a woman in her forties with alopecia areata. Some clones in this sample may be carry-over from other donors' samples.

This clonotype was seen more than once but under ten times. V and J are TRBV2 and TRBJ2-7; the D call may be TRBD1 or TRBD2 (5 bases each). Trimming removed 3 bases at V and 0 bases at J, with 6 bases between. Germline V gives CDR1 SNHLY, CDR2 FYNNEI. The CDR3 loop spans 13 amino acids. The CDR3 is CASSDGTSYEQYF. CDR3 in DNA: TGTGCCAGCAGTGATGGGACCTCCTACGAGCAGTACTTC.

This clonotype was seen many times. V gene TRBV12-3 or TRBV12-4 combines with J gene TRBJ1-5; TRBD1 matches at 8 bases. The V and J ends lost 3 bases and 6 bases, in that order; junction bases with no gene match: 10. The CDR3 spans 16 residues. The DNA of the CDR3 is TGTGCCAGCAGTTTGGTTTCAGGGGGCGAGGTTCAGCCCCAGCATTTT. This encodes CASSLVSGGEVQPQHF.